The 7 T cell receptor beta chains reported below all come from one sample, sequenced in a study of blood T cells in healthy people across ages. Sample-barcoded 5' priming and a J-beta primer mix drove a second PCR of 7 to 11 cycles. TCRdb used MiXCR to reprocess the 5' RACE reads, holding one entry per CDR3 protein. The sample comprises about 1,600,000 distinct CDR3 sequences, approximately 40% of which are singletons, and 6.5% to 10% rests with the top ten. The sequenced sample consisted of blood. The receptors here all came from a woman aged 18-29 years in good health.

Remarks on this clonotype: Given a much more abundant clone one base away, this may be a read error. The chain employs TRBV9 and TRBJ2-5; 11 bases align to TRBD1. Germline V gene data show CDR1 as SGDLS and CDR2 as YYNGEE. The CDR3 spans 14 residues. The CDR3 coding sequence is TGTGCCAGCAGCGGGACAGGGGGCCAAGAGACCCCGTACTTC. Encoded protein: CASSGTGGQETPYF.

The chain carries TRBV5-1 and TRBJ2-1; 10 bases are shared with TRBD2. CDR1 SGHRS and CDR2 YFSETQ come from the germline V gene. CDR3 length: 15 amino acids. The ends lost 4 bases at V and 8 bases at J; junction bases unmatched: 9. As DNA, the CDR3 is TGCGCCAGCAGCCTAATAGCGGGGGGATGGGATGAGCAGTTCTTC. It codes for CASSLIAGGWDEQFF.

This clonotype was observed a few times. The chain carries TRBV7-9 and TRBJ1-4; D remains ambiguous. There are 14 residues in the CDR3. The germline V and J ends were trimmed by 5 bases and 3 bases, with 10 bases remaining between them. Germline loops: CDR1 SEHNR, CDR2 FQNEAQ (reference sequence). Written as DNA, the CDR3 is TGTGCCAGCAGCGGCGGGGTCGCTAATGAAAAACTGTTTTTT. As protein: CASSGGVANEKLFF.

The chain employs TRBV20-1 and TRBJ2-3; perhaps TRBD2 as D (7 bases). With 5 bases removed from V and 1 base from J, the gap between germline ends came to 16 bases. Germline values: CDR1 DFQATT, CDR2 SNEGSKA (reference sequence). The CDR3 runs 15 residues. CDR3: CSAVRGALRTDTQYF. CDR3 DNA: TGCAGTGCTGTCCGGGGGGCCCTACGCACAGATACGCAGTATTTT.

The rearrangement uses TRBV7-7 and TRBJ1-1; possibly TRBD1 for D (5 bases). Germline-derived CDR1 and CDR2 are SSHAT and FNYEAQ (reference sequence). The V gene lost 7 bases and the J gene lost 4 bases, with 16 bases spanning the gap. The CDR3 is made up of 14 amino acids. The CDR3 region is CASIFRVWGTEAFF. The CDR3 nucleotides read TGTGCCAGCATCTTCAGGGTATGGGGCACTGAAGCTTTCTTT.

The chain joins TRBV5-1 to TRBJ2-7; TRBD1 might be the D (6 bases). V lost 6 bases to trimming and J lost 4 bases, with 14 bases between them. Germline assignment: CDR1 SGHRS and CDR2 YFSETQ. CDR3 size: 13 residues. CDR3 nucleotide sequence: TGCGCCAGCAAGTTGGGGGCAGATTACGAGCAGTACTTC. Amino acids: CASKLGADYEQYF.

The chain recombines TRBV5-5 with TRBJ2-7, with D perhaps TRBD2 (5 bases). This CDR3 is built from 15 residues. Germline CDR1 reads SGHKS; CDR2 reads YYEKEE (reference sequence). V dropped 4 bases and J dropped 7 bases, with 21 bases sitting between them. CDR3 region: CASSHSDPSYNEQYF. The DNA of the CDR3 is TGTGCCAGCAGCCATAGCGATCCGTCCTACAATGAGCAGTACTTC.